This T cell receptor (beta chain) was sequenced in a study of T cells in Graves' hyperthyroidism and ophthalmopathy. Notes on the study in general: Expanded thyroid clonotypes (above 0.001) were mostly also found in blood.

From RNA transcripts, TCR beta CDR3 regions were amplified. First-round RT-PCR with HTBI primers amplified the TCR CDR3 region. TCRdb redid the calling of the multiplex PCR reads with MiXCR, one entry per CDR3 protein. This table has approximately 350,000 distinct CDR3 sequences, about 16% appearing once. With duration under 3 months, ophthalmopathy was active: Clinical Activity Score at least 3, NOSPECS at least 4. Losses at the gene ends were 4 bases for V and 9 bases for J; bases not matched to a gene: 6. This CDR3 spans 13 amino acids. Germline assignment: CDR1 MNHNS and CDR2 SASEGT. This clonotype has ten or more counts. Its specificity is not known.

Input material: blood. The J gene is TRBJ2-1, the V gene TRBV6-1; 7 bases align to TRBD2. This TCR was sampled from an older woman with Graves' ophthalmopathy. The CDR3 DNA reads TGTGCCAGCAGTGGCCTAGCGGATAGTGAGCAGTTCTTC. Its protein is CASSGLADSEQFF.